The 26 T cell receptor beta chains presented below share a single source sample, sequenced in a study of T cell repertoires in cytomegalovirus infection (dated by TCRdb to 2018 to 2020). The sequencer was an Illumina HiSeq 1500. TCRdb trimmed the raw reads at Q25, called clones with MiXCR and kept productive beta chains. One record per CDR3 amino acid sequence lists the most common genes and DNA. This sample holds some 230,000 distinct CDR3 sequences; about 20% were observed only once. The ten biggest clones cover 15% to 20% of the sample. The sample comprised CD8+ T cells from PBMCs. The receptors come from a human donor in good health (CMV status not recorded). Some clones in this sample may be carry-over from other donors' samples.

The V call is TRBV11-1, the J call TRBJ1-1; D remains ambiguous. The V gene lost 1 base and the J gene lost 8 bases, with 11 bases spanning the gap. CDR1 and CDR2 from the germline V gene are SGHAT and FQDESV (reference sequence). The CDR3 runs 13 residues. The CDR3 nucleotides are TGTGCCAGCAGCTTAGGTCCAGTCAAAGAAGCTTTCTTT. The encoded protein is CASSLGPVKEAFF.

This chain joins TRBV6-5 and TRBJ2-7, with D perhaps TRBD2 (5 bases). Trimming removed 5 bases at V and 4 bases at J, with 21 bases between. CDR1 is MNHEY, CDR2 SVGAGI, per germline. The CDR3 consists of 16 residues. The CDR3 is CASSPETGLLRYEQYF. CDR3 DNA: TGTGCCAGCAGTCCCGAAACGGGGTTATTGAGGTACGAGCAGTACTTC.

In its sample, this clonotype was seen many times. The V call is TRBV7-8, the J call TRBJ2-1; 15 bases match TRBD2. J was trimmed by 7 bases and V by 10 bases; bases with no gene match: 8. This CDR3 comprises 15 residues. Germline CDR1 is SGHVS and CDR2 is FQNEAQ. Here the CDR3 DNA reads TGTGCCACTCTGGGACTAGCGGGGGGTCTTAATGAGCAGTTCTTC. As protein: CATLGLAGGLNEQFF. Full variable domain (remainder filled in from reference TRBV7-8 and TRBJ2-1): GAGVSQSPRYKVAKRGQDVALRCDPISGHVSLFWYQQALGQGPEFLTYFQNEAQLDKSGLPSDRFFAERPEGSVSTLKIQRTQQEDSAVYLCATLGLAGGLNEQFFGPGTRLTVL.

Many counts were recorded for this clonotype. The V and J genes are TRBV12-3 or TRBV12-4 and TRBJ1-1; a weak D match, TRBD1 (6 bases). With 1 base removed from V and 3 bases from J, the gap between germline ends came to 12 bases. The CDR3 covers 15 residues. The CDR3 is CASSLGGGRDTEAFF. The CDR3 coding sequence is TGTGCCAGCAGTTTAGGCGGGGGCAGAGACACTGAAGCTTTCTTT.

This clonotype occurred a few times. V gene TRBV3-1 combines with J gene TRBJ2-7; TRBD1 agrees at 10 bases. V was pared by 8 bases and J by 7 bases, with 8 bases of the junction left unmatched. Germline-derived CDR1 and CDR2 are LGHDT and YNNKEL (reference sequence). The CDR3 runs to 13 residues. CDR3 sequence reads: CASQPGQGREQYF. The CDR3 DNA reads TGTGCCAGCCAACCGGGACAGGGGCGGGAGCAGTACTTC.

The chain has TRBV28 and TRBJ1-3; D remains unclear. V was shortened by 4 bases and J by 2 bases, with 12 bases between the two germline ends. Germline loops: CDR1 MDHEN, CDR2 SYDVKM. The CDR3 is made up of 15 amino acids. The CDR3 DNA follows: TGTGCCAGCAGTTCCCGGATCGACCCTGGAAACACCATATATTTT. Amino acid sequence: CASSSRIDPGNTIYF.

This clonotype was detected many times. The DNA for the CDR3 is TGTGCCAGCAGCTTAGTAGTCACAGCCGAAAGCTCCTACAATGAGCAGTTCTTC. Residues: CASSLVVTAESSYNEQFF. The chain combines TRBV7-8 with TRBJ2-1; D call uncertain. Trimming removed 1 base at V and 0 bases at J, with 16 bases between. Germline lookup yields CDR1 SGHVS and CDR2 FQNEAQ. The CDR3 runs to 18 residues.

This clonotype has only one observation. The rearrangement uses TRBV2 and TRBJ2-1, with D perhaps TRBD1 or TRBD2 (5 bases each). The CDR3 contains 15 residues. The ends were cut back, 7 bases at V and 8 bases at J, with 21 bases in the middle. Germline values: CDR1 SNHLY, CDR2 FYNNEI. The CDR3 spells CASTLRGAVRDEQFF. The CDR3 nucleotides are TGTGCCAGCACCTTGAGGGGCGCGGTTCGAGATGAGCAGTTCTTC.

This clonotype was seen only a few times. This rearrangement joins TRBV12-5 to TRBJ1-2; tentatively, D is TRBD1 (5 bases). V was cut by 1 base and J by 8 bases, with 8 bases left in between. The CDR3 is 12 amino acids. CDR1 and CDR2 (germline): LGHNT, FRNRAP. CDR3 bases: TGTGCTAGTGGTTTGGGTACAGGAGGCTACACCTTC. It encodes CASGLGTGGYTF. Drawing the rest from reference TRBV12-5 and TRBJ1-2, the complete variable domain is DARVTQTPRHKVTEMGQEVTMRCQPILGHNTVFWYRQTMMQGLELLAYFRNRAPLDDSGMPKDRFSAEMPDATLATLKIQPSEPRDSAVYFCASGLGTGGYTFGSGTRLTVV.

The rearrangement joins TRBV19 to TRBJ2-7; TRBD1 is a possible D gene (6 bases). CDR1 and CDR2 (germline): LNHDA, SQIVND (reference sequence). The CDR3 has 12 residues. The V and J ends lost 6 bases and 5 bases respectively, with 11 bases between them. The CDR3 DNA sequence: TGTGCCAGTAGGCAGGGGTACGACGAGCAGTACTTC. Amino acids: CASRQGYDEQYF. Together with reference TRBV19 and TRBJ2-7, the CDR3 gives the full variable domain: DGGITQSPKYLFRKEGQNVTLSCEQNLNHDAMYWYRQDPGQGLRLIYYSQIVNDFQKGDIAEGYSVSREKKESFPLTVTSAQKNPTAFYLCASRQGYDEQYFGPGTRLTVT.

This chain uses TRBV7-2 with TRBJ1-1; D call uncertain. The germline V gene has CDR1 SGHTA and CDR2 FQGNSA. This CDR3 is built from 15 residues. The ends were cut back, 4 bases at V and 0 bases at J, with 12 bases in the middle. In DNA, the CDR3 is TGTGCCAGCAGCTCGGCGACGGCCCTGAACACTGAAGCTTTCTTT. As protein: CASSSATALNTEAFF.

The chain couples TRBV7-6 to TRBJ2-7; the match to TRBD1 covers 7 bases. The CDR3 has 12 amino acids. Losses at the gene ends were 5 bases for V and 7 bases for J; bases not matched to a gene: 5. From germline, CDR1 is SGHVS and CDR2 FNYEAQ. DNA for the CDR3: TGTGCCAGCAGCCCGACAGGGAAAGAGCAGTACTTC. Residues: CASSPTGKEQYF.

This chain uses TRBV30 with TRBJ1-3; unclear D gene. Trimming pared 7 bases from V and 0 bases from J, leaving 10 bases between. Germline V gene sequence: CDR1 GTSNPN, CDR2 SVGIG (reference sequence). The CDR3 has 13 amino acids. DNA of the CDR3: TGTGCCTTAGAGAGAAGCTCTGGAAACACCATATATTTT. Translating gives CALERSSGNTIYF.

This clonotype appeared many times. The chain employs TRBV7-9 and TRBJ2-1, with D possibly TRBD2 on 7 matching bases. The CDR3 runs 13 residues. With 1 base removed from V and 7 bases from J, the gap between germline ends came to 8 bases. Germline V lookup: CDR1 SEHNR, CDR2 FQNEAQ (reference sequence). Here the CDR3 DNA reads TGTGCCAGCAGCTTAGAGGGGGGGAATGAGCAGTTCTTC. Residues: CASSLEGGNEQFF. Variable domain in full (rest from reference TRBV7-9 and TRBJ2-1): DTGVSQNPRHKITKRGQNVTFRCDPISEHNRLYWYRQTLGQGPEFLTYFQNEAQLEKSRLLSDRFSAERPKGSFSTLEIQRTEQGDSAMYLCASSLEGGNEQFFGPGTRLTVL.

This chain joins TRBV6-5 and TRBJ2-5; the match to TRBD2 covers 8 bases. V was pared by 2 bases and J by 5 bases, with 10 bases of the junction left unmatched. The CDR3 covers 16 residues. Germline loops: CDR1 MNHEY, CDR2 SVGAGI. CDR3 in amino acids: CASSYLPAGAGETQYF. CDR3 DNA sequence: TGTGCCAGCAGTTACCTACCAGCGGGGGCCGGGGAGACCCAGTACTTC.

V gene TRBV19 combines with J gene TRBJ1-1; D not resolved. This CDR3 spans 13 amino acids. Germline V lookup: CDR1 LNHDA, CDR2 SQIVND (reference sequence). V was shortened by 8 bases and J by 6 bases, with 16 bases between the two germline ends. CDR3 amino acids: CASGRPGYAEAFF. CDR3 DNA sequence: TGTGCCAGTGGACGACCGGGGTACGCTGAAGCTTTCTTT.

The CDR3 region is CASSPMFYEQYF. DNA of the CDR3: TGTGCCAGCAGTCCTATGTTTTACGAGCAGTACTTC. The chain links TRBV28 to TRBJ2-7, with D unresolved. Germline lookup yields CDR1 MDHEN and CDR2 SYDVKM. Trimming removed 5 bases from V and 4 bases from J, with 9 bases in between. The CDR3 sequence is 12 residues long.

This clonotype was observed many times. This chain uses TRBV28 with TRBJ1-5, with no clear D. Germline CDR1 and CDR2: MDHEN and SYDVKM. This CDR3 is built from 13 residues. V was pared by 3 bases and J by 4 bases, with 7 bases between. CDR3 sequence (DNA): TGTGCCAGCAGTTTCCTTCAGAATCAGCCCCAGCATTTT. The encoded protein is CASSFLQNQPQHF.

This clonotype was recorded many times. The V call is TRBV7-2, the J call TRBJ1-1; D perhaps matches TRBD1 (5 bases). V was clipped by 1 base and J by 1 base, with 13 bases between them. The germline gives CDR1 SGHTA, CDR2 FQGNSA. The CDR3 is 16 amino acids. The CDR3 spells CASSLDLGHPNTEAFF. Here the CDR3 DNA reads TGTGCCAGCAGCTTAGATCTTGGACACCCGAACACTGAAGCTTTCTTT.

The chain combines TRBV29-1 with TRBJ1-2; D remains unclear. From germline, CDR1 is SQVTM and CDR2 ANQGSEA. Trimming left V 2 bases short and J 2 bases short, with 9 bases between. The CDR3 runs 13 residues. The CDR3: CSVESGMNYGYTF. The CDR3 bases are TGCAGCGTTGAATCTGGGATGAACTATGGCTACACCTTC. The full variable domain, with the rest looked up from reference TRBV29-1 and TRBJ1-2, is SAVISQKPSRDICQRGTSLTIQCQVDSQVTMMFWYRQQPGQSLTLIATANQGSEATYESGFVIDKFPISRPNLTFSTLTVSNMSPEDSSIYLCSVESGMNYGYTFGSGTRLTVV.

This clonotype was detected only a few times. The chain has TRBV2 and TRBJ1-1; 7 positions match TRBD1. From germline, CDR1 is SNHLY and CDR2 FYNNEI. CDR3 size: 14 residues. The J segment lost 5 bases and the V segment lost 5 bases, leaving 8 bases of the junction unmatched. CDR3 bases: TGTGCCAGCAGTATTGACAGGGATTTTACTGAAGCTTTCTTT. It translates to CASSIDRDFTEAFF.

This clonotype occurred a few times. The chain is built from TRBV7-6 and TRBJ2-5; possible D gene TRBD1, 6 bases. The ends were cut back, 1 base at V and 5 bases at J, with 14 bases in the middle. There are 15 residues in the CDR3. Germline CDR1 is SGHVS and CDR2 is FNYEAQ. The CDR3 loop reads CASSLEETGGETQYF. CDR3 nucleotide sequence: TGTGCCAGCAGCTTAGAGGAGACAGGTGGGGAGACCCAGTACTTC.

The V and J genes are TRBV6-1 and TRBJ2-5; tentatively, D is TRBD1 (6 bases). This CDR3 comprises 12 residues. V was shortened by 7 bases and J by 1 base, with 7 bases between the two germline ends. Germline V lookup: CDR1 MNHNS, CDR2 SASEGT. The CDR3 sequence is CASKGVQETQYF. CDR3 in DNA: TGTGCCAGCAAGGGGGTCCAAGAGACCCAGTACTTC.

The sample holds a few counts of this clonotype. The CDR3 nucleotides read TGTGCCACCAGCAGAGTTCCCTACGGGGGCGATGAAAAACTGTTTTTT. It translates to CATSRVPYGGDEKLFF. The chain joins TRBV15 to TRBJ1-4; perhaps TRBD1 as D (6 bases). Germline V gives CDR1 LNHNV, CDR2 YYDKDF (reference sequence). Trimming removed 1 base at V and 6 bases at J, with 15 bases between. The CDR3 length is 16 residues.

CDR3 region: CSARDTSGGYNEQFF. The CDR3 nucleotides are TGCAGTGCTAGAGATACTAGCGGGGGGTACAATGAGCAGTTCTTC. The gene calls are TRBV20-1 and TRBJ2-1; 12 bases are a match to TRBD2. This CDR3 is 15 amino acids long. V shed 0 bases, J shed 4 bases, and the junction held 1 base outside the gene matches. CDR1 DFQATT and CDR2 SNEGSKA come from the germline V gene (reference sequence).

This clonotype was seen at least ten times. The rearrangement links TRBV7-9 to TRBJ2-7; 10 bases match TRBD1. The V gene's germline CDR1 is SEHNR and CDR2 FQNEAQ (reference sequence). The CDR3 consists of 16 residues. With 1 base clipped from V and 7 bases from J, the junction kept 10 bases outside the gene matches. The CDR3 region is CASSLDRRDRGLEQYF. The CDR3 DNA follows: TGTGCCAGCAGCTTAGATCGTCGGGACAGGGGCCTGGAGCAGTACTTC.